This TCR beta chain was retrieved from a study of control samples from healthy donors and cancer patients. The method was immunoSEQ multiplex PCR; TCRdb's version includes in-frame clones alone and lacks a portion of them. Among about 85,000 clones, 75% to 95% were seen once, and the ten largest hold over 3%. Unmatched junction bases numbered 1, after V lost 6 bases and J lost 3 bases. This CDR3 is 12 amino acids long. Sequencing was done on a sample of blood. The clonotype comes from a woman aged 18-35 years in good health. This chain joins TRBV12-3 or TRBV12-4 and TRBJ2-7, with 8 bases that match TRBD1. In DNA form, the CDR3 reads TGTGCCAGCAGGGGACAGGACTACGAGCAGTACTTC. Translation gives CASRGQDYEQYF.